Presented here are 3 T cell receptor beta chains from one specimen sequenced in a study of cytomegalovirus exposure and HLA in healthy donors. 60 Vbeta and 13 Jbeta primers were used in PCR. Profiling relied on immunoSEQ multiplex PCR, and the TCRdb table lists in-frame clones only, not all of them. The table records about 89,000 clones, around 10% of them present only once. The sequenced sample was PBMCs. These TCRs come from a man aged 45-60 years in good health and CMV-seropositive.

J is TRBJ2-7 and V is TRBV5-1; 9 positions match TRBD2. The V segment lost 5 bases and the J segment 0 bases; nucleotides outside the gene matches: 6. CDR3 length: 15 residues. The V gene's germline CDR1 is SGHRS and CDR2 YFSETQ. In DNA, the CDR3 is TGCGCCAGCAGAGATCCTAGCGGGAACTCCTACGAGCAGTACTTC. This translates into CASRDPSGNSYEQYF.

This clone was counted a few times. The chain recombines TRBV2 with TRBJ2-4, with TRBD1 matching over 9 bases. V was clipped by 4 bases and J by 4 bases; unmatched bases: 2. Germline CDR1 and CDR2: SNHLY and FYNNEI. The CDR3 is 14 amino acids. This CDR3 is CASSVGQGKNIQYF. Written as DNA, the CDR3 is TGTGCCAGCAGTGTGGGACAGGGAAAAAACATTCAGTACTTC.

The CDR3 region is CASSSTTRNYNSPLHF. Written as DNA, the CDR3 is TGTGCCAGCAGTTCCACGACACGGAACTATAATTCACCCCTCCACTTT. V gene TRBV27 combines with J gene TRBJ1-6, with D unresolved. Germline-derived CDR1 and CDR2 are MNHEY and SMNVEV (reference sequence). Between the trimmed V and J ends, which lost 4 bases and 3 bases, there was a span of 13 bases. This CDR3 contains 16 residues.